A selection of T cell receptor beta chains follows, all from one sample in a study of blood T cell repertoires in COVID-19. Some clones are missing from TCRdb's copy, which holds only in-frame ones; the method was immunoSEQ multiplex PCR. The sample includes over 45,000 clones, roughly 84% seen only once; the top ten take about 60%. The specimen sequenced was peripheral blood. These TCRs come from a man between 65 and 85 years old with acute or convalescent COVID-19. Both conserved end residues are part of each CDR3. The D gene is left open where the match is weak. Not every row has a clone size; where given, it reads once, few, many or a size class.

TRBJ2-3 | NA | TRBV30 | TRBD2 | TGTGCCTGGAGTGTAGGGCTAGCGGGGAGGTTAGGTACGCAGTATTTT | CAWSVGLAGRLGTQYF
TRBJ2-3 | NA | TRBV19 | NA | TGTGCCAGTAGTCCTTCCGGGATGCGGGGAGATACGCAGTATTTT | CASSPSGMRGDTQYF
TRBJ1-5 | NA | TRBV19 | NA | TGTGCCAGTAGTCCTTGGACAAGCGGGGATCAGCCCCAGCATTTT | CASSPWTSGDQPQHF
TRBJ1-1 | NA | TRBV7-9 | TRBD1 | TGTGCCAGCAGCGACAGGGGGCTCCACACTGAAGCTTTCTTT | CASSDRGLHTEAFF
TRBJ2-3 | NA | TRBV6-2/TRBV6-3 | NA | TGTGCCAGCAGTTACCTCAGGGATGCTACAGATACGCAGTATTTT | CASSYLRDATDTQYF
TRBJ1-4 | NA | TRBV5-4 | TRBD1 | TGTGCCAGCAGCTTGATGACAGGGAGTGAAAAACTGTTTTTT | CASSLMTGSEKLFF
TRBJ1-6 | NA | TRBV18 | TRBD1 | TGTGCCAGCTCACCCAGGACAGGGAACAATTCACCCCTCCACTTT | CASSPRTGNNSPLHF
TRBJ1-5 | NA | TRBV12-3/TRBV12-4 | NA | TGTGCCAGCAGTTTGGGACTGAATCAGCCCCAGCATTTT | CASSLGLNQPQHF
TRBJ1-3 | NA | TRBV4-1 | TRBD1 | TGCGCCAGCAGCCCGAGACAGGGGTACTCTGGAAACACCATATATTTT | CASSPRQGYSGNTIYF
TRBJ2-1 | NA | TRBV5-1 | TRBD2 | TGCGCCAGCAGCTCGACTAGCCAGCTCGATGAGCAGTTCTTC | CASSSTSQLDEQFF
TRBJ1-1 | NA | TRBV27 | NA | TGTGCCAGCAGTTTCATCGGGACTGAAGCTTTCTTT | CASSFIGTEAFF
TRBJ1-4 | NA | TRBV2 | NA | TGTGCCAGCATCCAGGGTTTAGGAGAAAAACTGTTTTTT | CASIQGLGEKLFF
TRBJ2-2 | NA | TRBV7-3 | NA | TGTGCCAGCAGCTCAGGCGGGGAGCTGTTTTTT | CASSSGGELFF
TRBJ2-3 | once | TRBV30 | NA | TGTGCCTCCGGGACTAGCACAGATACGCAGTATTTT | CASGTSTDTQYF
TRBJ2-5 | NA | TRBV29-1 | NA | TGCAGCGCTTATGGAGGGCGGTTCTCTGGGACGGGGGAGACCCAGTACTTC | CSAYGGRFSGTGETQYF
TRBJ2-3 | once | TRBV28 | NA | TGTGCCAGCGTTACCCTAGCATCCACAGATACGCAGTATTTT | CASVTLASTDTQYF
TRBJ1-1 | once | TRBV28 | NA | TGTGCCAGCAGTTCCACAACGAACACTGAAGCTTTCTTT | CASSSTTNTEAFF
TRBJ1-4 | NA | TRBV30 | NA | TGTGCCTGGAGTGTCGGGAGTATAGGTGAAAAACTGTTTTTT | CAWSVGSIGEKLFF
TRBJ1-1 | NA | TRBV5-5 | NA | TGTGCCAGCAGCGGCCACAGGGAGGGGGAAGCTTTCTTT | CASSGHREGEAFF
TRBJ2-1 | NA | TRBV30 | NA | TGTGCCTGGGGGAGGGGGAGCTCCTACAATGAGCAGTTCTTC | CAWGRGSSYNEQFF
TRBJ2-2 | few | TRBV4-2 | TRBD1 | TGTGCCAGCAGCCGGGGGACAGGGGACGGGGAGCTGTTTTTT | CASSRGTGDGELFF
TRBJ2-3 | NA | TRBV7-9 | NA | TGTGCCAGCAGGTTATCTGGCTCAGTTAGCACAGATACGCAGTATTTT | CASRLSGSVSTDTQYF
TRBJ1-3 | NA | TRBV18 | NA | TGTGCCAGCTCAGCGCCGGGACTCCTTCTCTCTGGAAACACCATATATTTT | CASSAPGLLLSGNTIYF
TRBJ2-1 | few | TRBV11-2 | TRBD1 | TGTGCCAGCAGCTTAGGACAGGGGGTCAGCAATGAGCAGTTCTTC | CASSLGQGVSNEQFF
TRBJ2-6 | NA | TRBV27 | NA | TGTGCCAGCAGTTCATACAGCCCCCGGGCCAACGTCCTGACTTTC | CASSSYSPRANVLTF
TRBJ2-1 | once | TRBV6-2/TRBV6-3 | TRBD2 | TGTGCCAGCAGTTTTAGCGGGACCTACAATGAGCAGTTCTTC | CASSFSGTYNEQFF
TRBJ2-2 | NA | TRBV5-1 | NA | TGCGCCAGCAGCTTCGACACATATTTGGGCGGACTGAATTTCGGTGCCGGGGAGCTGTTTTTT | CASSFDTYLGGLNFGAGELFF
TRBJ2-7 | NA | TRBV5-5 | NA | TGTGCCAGCAGCTTGGCCGTTAGCGGTTACGAGCAGTACTTC | CASSLAVSGYEQYF
TRBJ1-5 | NA | TRBV6-1 | NA | TGTGCCAGCAGTGAAGGGCGGTATAGCAATCAGCCCCAGCATTTT | CASSEGRYSNQPQHF
TRBJ1-1 | NA | TRBV5-1 | NA | TGCGCCAGCAGCTTGGGGCCAGGGAACACTGAAGCTTTCTTT | CASSLGPGNTEAFF
TRBJ1-2 | NA | TRBV7-2 | TRBD1 | TGTGCCAGCAGCTTAGCCTTAGGCGGGACAGATGGCTACACCTTC | CASSLALGGTDGYTF
TRBJ2-1 | once | TRBV10-1 | NA | TGCGCCAGCAGTGATATTGGGACACTCTCCTACAATGAGCAGTTCTTC | CASSDIGTLSYNEQFF
TRBJ1-6 | NA | TRBV7-2 | TRBD1 | TGTGCCAGCAGCTCGACAGGGCTTTCACCCCTCCACTTT | CASSSTGLSPLHF
TRBJ1-1 | NA | TRBV4-3 | NA | TGCGCCAGCAGCCAAGATACAGGTACAGGCACTGAAGCTTTCTTT | CASSQDTGTGTEAFF